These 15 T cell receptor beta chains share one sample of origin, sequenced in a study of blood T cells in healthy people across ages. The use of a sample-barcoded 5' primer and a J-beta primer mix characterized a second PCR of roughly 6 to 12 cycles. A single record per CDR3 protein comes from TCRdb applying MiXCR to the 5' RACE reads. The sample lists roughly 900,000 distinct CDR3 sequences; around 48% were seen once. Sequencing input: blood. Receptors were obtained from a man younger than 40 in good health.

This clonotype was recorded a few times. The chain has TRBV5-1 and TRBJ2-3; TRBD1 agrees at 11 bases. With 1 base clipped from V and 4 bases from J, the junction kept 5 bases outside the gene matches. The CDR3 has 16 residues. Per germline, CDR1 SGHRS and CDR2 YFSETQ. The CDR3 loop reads CASSLSDRGRADTQYF. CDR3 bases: TGCGCCAGCAGCTTGTCGGACAGGGGGCGCGCAGATACGCAGTATTTT.

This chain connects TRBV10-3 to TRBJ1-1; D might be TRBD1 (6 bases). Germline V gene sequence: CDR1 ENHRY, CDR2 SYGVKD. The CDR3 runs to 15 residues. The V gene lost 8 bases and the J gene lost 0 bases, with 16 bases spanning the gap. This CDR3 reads CAIGLGGGLNTEAFF. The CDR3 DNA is TGTGCCATCGGATTAGGGGGGGGCTTGAACACTGAAGCTTTCTTT.

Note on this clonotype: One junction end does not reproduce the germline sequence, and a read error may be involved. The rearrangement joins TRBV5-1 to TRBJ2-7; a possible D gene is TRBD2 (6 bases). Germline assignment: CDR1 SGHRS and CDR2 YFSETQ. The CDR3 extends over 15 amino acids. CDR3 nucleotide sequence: TGCGCCAGCAGCTTGTCCCCGGGAGCCTCCTACAAGCAGTACTTC. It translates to CASSLSPGASYKQYF.

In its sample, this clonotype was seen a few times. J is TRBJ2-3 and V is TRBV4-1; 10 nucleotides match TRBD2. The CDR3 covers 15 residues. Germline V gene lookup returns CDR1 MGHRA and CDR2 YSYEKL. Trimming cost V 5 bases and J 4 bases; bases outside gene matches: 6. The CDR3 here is CASSSSGGSSDTQYF. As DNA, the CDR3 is TGCGCCAGCAGCTCTAGCGGGGGTTCCTCAGATACGCAGTATTTT.

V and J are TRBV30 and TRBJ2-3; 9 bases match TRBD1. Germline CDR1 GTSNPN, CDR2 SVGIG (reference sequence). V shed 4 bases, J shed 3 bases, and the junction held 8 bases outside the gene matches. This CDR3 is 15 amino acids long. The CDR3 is CAWKYRGQGTDTQYF. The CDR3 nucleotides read TGTGCCTGGAAATACCGGGGACAGGGAACAGATACGCAGTATTTT. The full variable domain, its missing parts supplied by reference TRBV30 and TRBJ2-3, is SQTIHQWPATLVQPVGSPLSLECTVEGTSNPNLYWYRQAAGRGLQLLFYSVGIGQISSEVPQNLSASRPQDRQFILSSKKLLLSDSGFYLCAWKYRGQGTDTQYFGPGTRLTVL.

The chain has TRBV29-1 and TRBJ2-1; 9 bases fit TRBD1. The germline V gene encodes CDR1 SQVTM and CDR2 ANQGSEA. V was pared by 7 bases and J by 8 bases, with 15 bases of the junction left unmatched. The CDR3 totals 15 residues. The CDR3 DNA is TGCAGCGCCCTAAATCTTCACACAGGGGGCGATGAGCAGTTCTTC. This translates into CSALNLHTGGDEQFF.

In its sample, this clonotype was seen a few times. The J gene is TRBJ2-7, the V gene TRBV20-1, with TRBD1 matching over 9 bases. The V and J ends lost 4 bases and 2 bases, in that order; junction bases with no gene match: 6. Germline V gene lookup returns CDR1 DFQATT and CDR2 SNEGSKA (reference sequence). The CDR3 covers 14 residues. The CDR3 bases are TGCAGTGCTACCCGGGACAGGGTCCCCTACGAGCAGTACTTC. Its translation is CSATRDRVPYEQYF.

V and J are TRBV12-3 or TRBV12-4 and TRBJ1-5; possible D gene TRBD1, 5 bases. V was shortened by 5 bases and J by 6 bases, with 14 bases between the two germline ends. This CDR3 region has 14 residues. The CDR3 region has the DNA TGTGCCAGCAGTGTGCAGGCAGGGAGTCAGCCCCAGCATTTT. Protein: CASSVQAGSQPQHF.

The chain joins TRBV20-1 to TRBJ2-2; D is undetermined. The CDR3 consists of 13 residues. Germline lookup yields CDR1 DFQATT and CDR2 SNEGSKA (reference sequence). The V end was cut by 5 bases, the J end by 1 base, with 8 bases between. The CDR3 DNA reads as TGCAGTGCTGGCCAGAAGAACACCGGGGAGCTGTTTTTT. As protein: CSAGQKNTGELFF.

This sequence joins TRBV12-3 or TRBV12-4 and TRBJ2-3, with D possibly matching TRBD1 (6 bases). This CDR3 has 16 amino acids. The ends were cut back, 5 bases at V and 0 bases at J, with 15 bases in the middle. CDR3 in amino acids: CASSLTGRLSTDTQYF. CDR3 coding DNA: TGTGCCAGCAGTCTCACAGGGAGACTTAGCACAGATACGCAGTATTTT.

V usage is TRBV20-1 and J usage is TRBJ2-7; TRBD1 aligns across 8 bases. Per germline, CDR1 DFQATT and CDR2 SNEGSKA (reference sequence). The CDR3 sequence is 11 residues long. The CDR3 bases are TGCAGAACAGGGGGACCCTACGAGCAGTACTTC. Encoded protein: CRTGGPYEQYF.

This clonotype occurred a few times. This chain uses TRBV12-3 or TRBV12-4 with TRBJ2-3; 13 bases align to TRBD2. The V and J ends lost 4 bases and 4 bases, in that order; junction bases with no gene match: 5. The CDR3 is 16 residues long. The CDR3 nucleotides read TGTGCCAGCAGTTCCAGGACTAGCGGGGGTTCAGATACGCAGTATTTT. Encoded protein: CASSSRTSGGSDTQYF.

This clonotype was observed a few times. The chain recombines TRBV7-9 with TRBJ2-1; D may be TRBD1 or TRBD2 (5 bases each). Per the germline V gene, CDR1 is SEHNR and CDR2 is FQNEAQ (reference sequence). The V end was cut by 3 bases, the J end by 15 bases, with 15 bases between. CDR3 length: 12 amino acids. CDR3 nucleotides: TGTGCCAGCAGCTTTAGTCATCCTGGGGGGTTCTTC. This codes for CASSFSHPGGFF.

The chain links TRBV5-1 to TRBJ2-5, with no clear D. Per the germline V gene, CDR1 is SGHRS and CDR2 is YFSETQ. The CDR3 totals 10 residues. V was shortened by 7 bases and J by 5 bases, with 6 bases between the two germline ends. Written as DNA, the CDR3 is TGCGCCAGCCACGGGGAGACCCAGTACTTC. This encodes CASHGETQYF.

The CDR3: CSVEAVGGRTDTQYF. CDR3 DNA sequence: TGCAGCGTTGAAGCGGTCGGGGGCCGGACAGATACGCAGTATTTT. The chain combines TRBV29-1 with TRBJ2-3; either TRBD1 or TRBD2 may fit D (6 bases each). The V gene lost 1 base and the J gene lost 3 bases, with 14 bases spanning the gap. The CDR3 loop spans 15 amino acids. In germline, CDR1 is SQVTM, CDR2 ANQGSEA.